A selection of T cell receptor beta chains follows, all from one sample in a study of blood T cells in healthy people across ages. TCRdb analysed the 5' RACE reads with MiXCR anew, one entry per CDR3 protein. The table includes around 940,000 distinct CDR3 sequences, 51% detected once. The sample was blood. The origin of the receptors is a woman aged 55-75 years in good health. Both conserved end residues are part of each CDR3. D genes are given only for firm matches. Not every row has a clone size; where given, it reads once, few, many or a size class.

V gene	CDR3 length	D gene	clone size	J gene	CDR3 DNA	CDR3 protein
TRBV11-3	14	-	few	TRBJ2-5	TGTGCCAGCAGCTTAGGGTTCCCCGGAGAGACCCAGTACTTC	CASSLGFPGETQYF
TRBV20-1	11	-	few	TRBJ2-1	TGCAGTGCTCCAGCTAGCAATGAGCAGTTCTTC	CSAPASNEQFF
TRBV6-6	11	-	-	TRBJ2-7	TGTGCCAGCTGGGACTCCTACGAGCAGTACTTC	CASWDSYEQYF
TRBV7-6	14	-	-	TRBJ2-1	TGTGCCAGCAGCTTAGCTCAGTACGGGGGTGAGCAGTTCTTC	CASSLAQYGGEQFF
TRBV28	14	-	-	TRBJ1-3	TGTGCCAGCAGTTTGGACATGATAGGAAACACCATATATTTT	CASSLDMIGNTIYF
TRBV28	14	-	-	TRBJ2-7	TGTGCCAGCAGTACCCGGACCGCAGTGAGACGGCAGTACTTC	CASSTRTAVRRQYF
TRBV29-1	13	-	-	TRBJ2-5	TGCAGCGGGTGCCGGGACTCCCAAGAGACCCAGTACTTC	CSGCRDSQETQYF
TRBV29-1	10	-	many	TRBJ2-5	TGCAGCGTTGGCGCAGAGACCCAGTACTTC	CSVGAETQYF
TRBV4-1	14	-	many	TRBJ2-1	TGCGCCAGCAGCCTCTTCCATCTTTTGAATGAGCAGTTCTTC	CASSLFHLLNEQFF
TRBV12-3/TRBV12-4	13	-	-	TRBJ2-4	TGTGCCAGCACCCTTCCCGGGGGAAACATTCAGTACTTC	CASTLPGGNIQYF
TRBV7-9	17	TRBD2	-	TRBJ2-1	TGTGCCAGCAGCACCCCCAAAGCGGGAGGTCGCTACAATGAGCAGTTCTTC	CASSTPKAGGRYNEQFF
TRBV6-5	16	-	-	TRBJ1-2	TGTGCCAGCAGTTACTCGACTGAGGGGATAAACTATGGCTACACCTTC	CASSYSTEGINYGYTF
TRBV10-3	20	TRBD2	-	TRBJ2-1	TGTGCCATCAGTGAGTCAATCCTAGCGGGAGGGCTGAGCTCCTACAATGAGCAGTTCTTC	CAISESILAGGLSSYNEQFF
TRBV7-2	19	TRBD2	-	TRBJ2-7	TGTGCCAGCAGCATCCCCGGGACTAGCTTTCAGAGGGGCTCCTACGAGCAGTACTTC	CASSIPGTSFQRGSYEQYF
TRBV4-3	14	-	once	TRBJ2-4	TGCGCCAGCAGCCAAGGGTACACTCCAAACATTCAGTACTTC	CASSQGYTPNIQYF
TRBV11-2	20	-	-	TRBJ2-1	TGTGCCAGCAGCTTAGTGGGTCGTTCCAGCGGAATGTTAAGGGCCAATGAGCAGTTCTTC	CASSLVGRSSGMLRANEQFF
TRBV9	12	TRBD2	-	TRBJ2-3	TGTGCCAGTGGGAGGGTAGCAGATACGCAGTATTTT	CASGRVADTQYF
TRBV28	15	-	-	TRBJ1-3	TGTGCCAGCAGTTTATACGCGACAGGTGGAAACACCATATATTTT	CASSLYATGGNTIYF
TRBV29-1	12	-	-	TRBJ2-1	TGCAGCGTTGGGTGGGGGGCGCACGGGCAGTTCTTC	CSVGWGAHGQFF